The 32 T cell receptor beta chains given below trace back to one sample, sequenced in a study of blood T cell repertoires in COVID-19 (TCRdb year 2020). The method behind the library was the immunoSEQ multiplex PCR assay. TCRdb holds this immuneACCESS table with in-frame rearrangements only. Some clones are missing; in checked studies, unresolved V genes explain under half, and the rest has no known cause. The sample table holds roughly 230,000 clones, of which nearly 90% were seen once. The ten largest clonotypes hold roughly 4.8% of the sample. Input material: peripheral blood. These receptors were collected from a woman in her 40s who had recovered from COVID-19.

The gene calls are TRBV10-3 and TRBJ1-5; maybe TRBD1 (5 bases). The CDR3 has 15 residues. CDR1 is ENHRY and CDR2 is SYGVKD in the germline V gene. Deletions cut 5 bases from V and 1 base from J, with 12 bases between. The CDR3 spells CAISSREGSNQPQHF. In DNA form, the CDR3 reads TGTGCCATCAGTAGCAGGGAGGGGAGCAATCAGCCCCAGCATTTT.

This chain uses TRBV19 with TRBJ1-1, with a possible D match to TRBD1 (6 bases). The CDR3 sequence is 11 residues long. The ends were cut back, 8 bases at V and 10 bases at J, with 14 bases in the middle. Germline V lookup: CDR1 LNHDA, CDR2 SQIVND (reference sequence). In DNA, the CDR3 is TGTGCCAGTTCACAGGGTGGCGGAGCTTTCTTT. Protein product: CASSQGGGAFF.

The rearrangement links TRBV9 to TRBJ1-3, with TRBD1 as a possible D gene (5 bases). V lost 3 bases and J lost 0, with 7 bases in between. This CDR3 is 14 amino acids long. Germline CDR1 reads SGDLS; CDR2 reads YYNGEE. CDR3 nucleotides: TGTGCCAGCAGCGCAGACAGCTCTGGAAACACCATATATTTT. It is translated as CASSADSSGNTIYF.

The chain carries TRBV7-9 and TRBJ2-7; D gene unclear. Per germline, CDR1 SEHNR and CDR2 FQNEAQ (reference sequence). V was clipped by 1 base and J by 2 bases, with 9 bases between them. This CDR3 spans 14 amino acids. In nucleotides, the CDR3 is TGTGCCAGCAGCTTAGATGGCTTACCCTACGAGCAGTACGTC. It yields the protein CASSLDGLPYEQYV.

This clone was seen only once. The chain uses TRBV10-1 and TRBJ2-1, with 10 positions matching TRBD2. The CDR3 is 13 residues long. Germline V gene sequence: CDR1 WNHNN, CDR2 SYGVQD (reference sequence). The V segment lost 8 bases and the J segment 7 bases; nucleotides outside the gene matches: 5. The CDR3 protein is CASASGSLNEQFF. DNA of the CDR3: TGCGCCAGCGCTAGCGGGAGTCTGAATGAGCAGTTCTTC.

This chain uses TRBV2 with TRBJ1-6; 9 nucleotides agree with TRBD1. This CDR3 comprises 15 residues. The V and J ends lost 2 bases and 9 bases, in that order; junction bases with no gene match: 5. From germline, CDR1 is SNHLY and CDR2 FYNNEI. The DNA of the CDR3 is TGTGCCAGCAGTGAACTACAGGGGGCGTCTTCACCCCTCCACTTT. Its protein product is CASSELQGASSPLHF.

The CDR3 coding sequence is TGCGCCAGCTCCCCCCTTTGGGGCAGGACGAACACTGAAGCTTTCTTT. This gives the protein CASSPLWGRTNTEAFF. The V and J genes are TRBV5-1 and TRBJ1-1, with D perhaps TRBD1 (5 bases). The V end was cut by 7 bases, the J end by 1 base, with 20 bases between. CDR3 size: 16 residues. Germline CDR1 reads SGHRS; CDR2 reads YFSETQ.

V and J are TRBV7-6 and TRBJ2-2; a possible D gene is TRBD1 (6 bases). Germline lookup yields CDR1 SGHVS and CDR2 FNYEAQ. The CDR3 is 16 residues long. Between the trimmed V and J ends, which lost 5 bases and 4 bases, there was a span of 17 bases. DNA for the CDR3: TGTGCCAGCAGCCTTTCAGGGGTACTAGGCACCGGGGAGCTGTTTTTT. Encoded protein: CASSLSGVLGTGELFF.

V is TRBV5-1 and J is TRBJ1-2, with D possibly matching TRBD1 (5 bases). Deletions cut 1 base from V and 6 bases from J, with 13 bases between. This CDR3 region has 14 residues. The V gene's germline CDR1 is SGHRS and CDR2 YFSETQ. Here the CDR3 DNA reads TGCGCCAGCAGCTTGCAGGACAATTTCGATGGCTACACCTTC. Protein sequence: CASSLQDNFDGYTF.

This chain joins TRBV5-1 and TRBJ2-1; perhaps TRBD2 as D (6 bases). The length of the CDR3 is 12 residues. V was clipped by 7 bases and J by 3 bases, with 8 bases between them. Germline CDR1 SGHRS, CDR2 YFSETQ. The CDR3 loop reads CASGRGYNEQFF. The CDR3 DNA sequence: TGCGCCAGCGGGCGGGGCTACAATGAGCAGTTCTTC.

J is TRBJ2-3 and V is TRBV7-3, with 7 bases aligning to TRBD2. The CDR3 loop spans 15 amino acids. Germline assignment: CDR1 SGHTA and CDR2 FQGTGA. The trim removed 2 bases at V and 0 bases at J, leaving 2 bases unmatched. As DNA, the CDR3 is TGTGCCAGCAGCTTATTTAGCGGGAGCACAGATACGCAGTATTTT. Its protein product is CASSLFSGSTDTQYF.

V gene TRBV27 combines with J gene TRBJ2-3, with 7 positions matching TRBD2. Germline-derived CDR1 and CDR2 are MNHEY and SMNVEV (reference sequence). V dropped 6 bases and J dropped 0; count of bases not matched to a gene: 12. The CDR3 has 17 residues. The chain's CDR3 is CASRGGTVTPSTDTQYF. In DNA form, the CDR3 reads TGTGCCAGCAGGGGGGGGACTGTGACCCCTAGCACAGATACGCAGTATTTT.

This clone was detected once. The V call is TRBV2, the J call TRBJ1-5; D not resolved. Trimming removed 1 base at V and 0 bases at J, with 13 bases between. Germline CDR1 SNHLY, CDR2 FYNNEI. The CDR3 is 17 residues long. The DNA for the CDR3 is TGTGCCAGCAGTGAAGTACCGGGTCTCTATAGCAATCAGCCCCAGCATTTT. Translation gives CASSEVPGLYSNQPQHF.

The chain recombines TRBV28 with TRBJ1-3; possibly TRBD1 for D (5 bases). The CDR3 is 14 amino acids. V dropped 2 bases and J dropped 6 bases, with 11 bases sitting between them. Germline V CDR1 and CDR2: MDHEN, SYDVKM. CDR3 nucleotides: TGTGCCAGCAGTTTAACGGGGGTAGAAAACACCATATATTTT. Translated: CASSLTGVENTIYF.

The chain uses TRBV7-9 and TRBJ1-1; D is undetermined. Germline V lookup: CDR1 SEHNR, CDR2 FQNEAQ (reference sequence). V was pared by 5 bases and J by 0 bases, with 10 bases between. The CDR3 consists of 14 residues. Written as DNA, the CDR3 is TGTGCCAGCAGCCAAGCCCGCGTGAACACTGAAGCTTTCTTT. It encodes CASSQARVNTEAFF.

The genes are TRBV2 and TRBJ2-1; 9 nucleotides align to TRBD1. V shed 7 bases, J shed 2 bases, and the junction held 18 bases outside the gene matches. CDR1 SNHLY and CDR2 FYNNEI come from the germline V gene. The CDR3 consists of 19 residues. This CDR3 reads CASTPVGQGYLKAYNEQFF. The DNA of the CDR3 is TGTGCCAGCACTCCCGTGGGACAGGGTTACTTAAAGGCCTACAATGAGCAGTTCTTC.

The rearrangement uses TRBV19 and TRBJ1-2; D not certain. In germline, CDR1 is LNHDA, CDR2 SQIVND (reference sequence). The CDR3 is 14 residues long. Deletions cut 3 bases from V and 3 bases from J, with 11 bases between. CDR3 protein: CASSIASADYGYTF. In DNA form, the CDR3 reads TGTGCCAGTAGTATCGCTTCCGCAGACTATGGCTACACCTTC.

The genes are TRBV7-9 and TRBJ2-1, with 9 bases that match TRBD2. This CDR3 has 16 residues. J lost 8 bases, V lost 7 bases, and 15 bases had no gene match. Looked up from germline, CDR1 is SEHNR and CDR2 is FQNEAQ (reference sequence). CDR3 DNA sequence: TGTGCCAGCACCAGGGGAGTAGCGGGAGTATTATATGAGCAGTTCTTC. This translates into CASTRGVAGVLYEQFF.

In this sample, this clone turned up a few times. V and J are TRBV19 and TRBJ2-3; 8 nucleotides line up with TRBD1. The germline V gene has CDR1 LNHDA and CDR2 SQIVND (reference sequence). V was pared by 5 bases and J by 2 bases, with 6 bases of the junction left unmatched. The CDR3 consists of 15 residues. CDR3: CASSPGQGHTDTQYF. The CDR3, as DNA: TGTGCCAGTAGTCCAGGACAGGGACACACAGATACGCAGTATTTT.

The V and J genes are TRBV5-4 and TRBJ1-2, with a possible D match to TRBD1 (5 bases). Germline lookup yields CDR1 SGHNT and CDR2 YYREEE (reference sequence). CDR3 length: 14 residues. The germline V and J ends were trimmed by 4 bases and 4 bases, with 14 bases remaining between them. The DNA of the CDR3 is TGTGCCAGCAGCCTACCGAAGGGGCTCTATGGCTACACCTTC. Protein product: CASSLPKGLYGYTF.

The chain has TRBV13 and TRBJ2-7, with 9 bases that match TRBD2. Germline V gene lookup returns CDR1 PRHDT and CDR2 FYEKMQ (reference sequence). The V and J ends lost 3 bases and 2 bases, in that order; junction bases with no gene match: 11. This CDR3 has 17 amino acids. The CDR3 is CASSLGLSGGQPYEQYF. DNA for the CDR3: TGTGCCAGCAGCTTGGGGCTTAGCGGGGGCCAACCCTACGAGCAGTACTTC.

The chain uses TRBV6-6 and TRBJ1-6; 8 bases match TRBD1. The CDR3 is 15 amino acids. CDR1 is MNHNY and CDR2 is SVGAGI in the germline V gene (reference sequence). Trimming took 7 bases from V and 10 from J; bases not matched to a gene: 12. This chain's CDR3 is CASKPTGGRRSPLHF. In nucleotides, the CDR3 is TGTGCCAGCAAACCAACAGGGGGGAGAAGATCACCCCTCCACTTT.

CDR3 bases: TGTGCCAGCAGTTACTCTACGGCTAGCAACGAGCAGTACGTC. It specifies CASSYSTASNEQYV. The chain combines TRBV6-5 with TRBJ2-7; TRBD2 might be the D (5 bases). The V and J ends lost 0 bases and 5 bases respectively, with 11 bases between them. The CDR3 spans 14 residues. Germline V lookup: CDR1 MNHEY, CDR2 SVGAGI.

This clone was seen only once. V gene TRBV29-1 combines with J gene TRBJ2-3, with D unresolved. From germline, CDR1 is SQVTM and CDR2 ANQGSEA. This CDR3 has 14 residues. Deletions cut 2 bases from V and 2 bases from J, with 11 bases between. In nucleotides, the CDR3 is TGCAGCGTTGAAACACAACAAAACACAGATACGCAGTATTTT. Translation gives CSVETQQNTDTQYF.

This chain joins TRBV29-1 and TRBJ2-7; 7 bases match TRBD1. V gave up 6 bases and J gave up 1 base; unmatched junction bases: 6. The CDR3 is made up of 13 amino acids. The germline V gene has CDR1 SQVTM and CDR2 ANQGSEA. This chain's CDR3 is CSVKQGNSYEQYF. In nucleotides, the CDR3 is TGCAGCGTGAAACAGGGGAATTCCTACGAGCAGTACTTC.

The chain is built from TRBV29-1 and TRBJ2-5; TRBD2 agrees at 10 bases. Germline lookup yields CDR1 SQVTM and CDR2 ANQGSEA. This CDR3 is built from 15 residues. Trimming cost V 6 bases and J 5 bases; bases outside gene matches: 12. The CDR3 is CSVGLAEGARETQYF. CDR3 DNA sequence: TGCAGCGTCGGACTAGCGGAGGGGGCAAGGGAGACCCAGTACTTC.

V gene TRBV6-5 combines with J gene TRBJ2-7; tentatively, D is TRBD1 (6 bases). The CDR3 loop spans 14 amino acids. CDR1 is MNHEY and CDR2 is SVGAGI in the germline V gene. The V end lost 3 bases, the J end lost 4 bases, and 13 bases lay between the germline ends. In DNA form, the CDR3 reads TGTGCCAGCAGTTATCTCGGACAGCCTTACGAGCAGTACTTC. Its protein is CASSYLGQPYEQYF.

The CDR3: CASSPGQGANYGYTF. The CDR3 DNA sequence: TGTGCCAGCAGCCCGGGACAGGGGGCTAACTATGGCTACACCTTC. The chain combines TRBV5-6 with TRBJ1-2, with TRBD1 matching 11 bases. The length of the CDR3 is 15 residues. Germline lookup yields CDR1 SGHDT and CDR2 YYEEEE. The J segment lost 0 bases and the V segment lost 4 bases, leaving 2 bases of the junction unmatched.

This clone was detected once. This chain's CDR3 is CASSDPDGVNTEAFF. DNA for the CDR3: TGTGCCAGCAGTGACCCAGACGGGGTGAACACTGAAGCTTTCTTT. This chain uses TRBV6-1 with TRBJ1-1; no clear D. CDR3 size: 15 residues. V lost 3 bases, J lost 0 bases, and 11 bases lay in between. Germline V gene sequence: CDR1 MNHNS, CDR2 SASEGT.

The chain joins TRBV6-6 to TRBJ1-3, with a possible D match to TRBD1 (6 bases). The germline V gene encodes CDR1 MNHNY and CDR2 SVGAGI (reference sequence). This CDR3 spans 14 amino acids. Trimming took 2 bases from V and 3 from J, leaving 8 bases between them. CDR3 sequence: CASSYVQGGNTIYF. In DNA, the CDR3 is TGTGCCAGCAGTTACGTACAGGGTGGAAACACCATATATTTT.

The genes are TRBV7-2 and TRBJ1-5, with D uncertain. Germline CDR1 is SGHTA and CDR2 is FQGNSA. Trimming shortened V by 1 base and J by 3 bases, and 10 bases separated the two germline ends. This CDR3 has 15 residues. The CDR3 protein is CASSLGPQNNQPQHF. For the CDR3, the DNA is TGTGCCAGCAGCTTAGGTCCGCAGAACAATCAGCCCCAGCATTTT.

V usage is TRBV13 and J usage is TRBJ1-3; no firm D call. The CDR3 length is 12 residues. V was shortened by 8 bases and J by 1 base, with 6 bases between the two germline ends. Germline V CDR1 and CDR2: PRHDT, FYEKMQ (reference sequence). CDR3 amino acids: CASRVSGNTIYF. DNA of the CDR3: TGTGCCAGCCGGGTGTCTGGAAACACCATATATTTT.